A single TCR beta chain is shown here with its context. The sample holds a few counts of this clone. Its antigen remains undetermined. Nothing much larger sits one base from this clone, and base qualities are not available. The sample belongs to a study of radiotherapy plus CTLA-4 blockade in lung cancer listed by TCRdb under 2018. Describing the broader study: Among enrolled patients, roughly 18% had an objective response and roughly 30% reached disease control.

Study-level results and caveats: Early dynamic changes in blood T cell clones, together with increased serum interferon-beta after radiation, were reported as the strongest predictors of response. After treatment with radiotherapy and ipilimumab, TCR clones that came from tumors expanded in the peripheral blood.

In this study, focal radiation therapy paired with CTLA-4 blockade (ipilimumab) was tested in patients who had chemo-refractory metastatic non-small-cell lung cancer. Inclusive of the bounding cysteine and phenylalanine, the CDR3 is 17 residues long. Just the 51-base CDR3 DNA is kept, in frame starting at base 1. CDR1 and CDR2 were assigned from the germline V gene as SGHRS and YFSETQ. Trimming takes 0 bases off V and 4 bases off J; junction bases not matched to a gene: 8. Library preparation was by the immunoSEQ multiplex PCR assay. Held by TCRdb, this immuneACCESS table contains in-frame sequences only and omits some clones. Under half of the omission traces to an unresolved V gene where checked; the cause of the rest is unknown. The sample table shows about 25,000 clones, and 70% to 75% are seen once. The leading ten clones occupy roughly 3.3% of the sample.

The receptor was derived from a human donor with non-small cell lung cancer whose response to radiotherapy plus ipilimumab could not be evaluated. The V and J genes are TRBV5-1 and TRBJ2-1, and 9 bases in between align with TRBD1. This material consisted of peripheral blood, taken from a patient treated with radiotherapy plus ipilimumab. Here is the DNA: TGCGCCAGCAGCTTGGACGGCCCGGGACAGGGATACAATGAGCAGTTCTTC. Translated, it reads CASSLDGPGQGYNEQFF.